Shown below are 24 T cell receptor beta chains from a single sample sequenced in a study of shared clonotypes between healthy human individuals. Some clones are missing from TCRdb's copy, which holds only in-frame ones; the method was immunoSEQ multiplex PCR. Of millions of clones listed, about 95% are singletons. Naive CD8 cells, CD45RO-negative and positively selected for CCR7, excluded terminally differentiated effector memory CD45RA+ cells. The sequenced sample consisted of naive CD8+ T cells sorted from blood. These receptors originate from a man younger than 35 in good health.

This chain links TRBV9 with TRBJ2-7; 8 bases are a match to TRBD2. This CDR3 is built from 15 residues. Per germline, CDR1 SGDLS and CDR2 YYNGEE. V lost 4 bases, J lost 3 bases, and 9 bases stayed unmatched. DNA for the CDR3: TGTGCCAGCAGCCCCATTGCGGGGGGCCTCTACGAGCAGTACTTC. This sequence encodes CASSPIAGGLYEQYF.

This chain uses TRBV6-6 with TRBJ2-7; TRBD1 aligns across 9 bases. The ends lost 8 bases at V and 3 bases at J; junction bases unmatched: 8. Looked up from germline, CDR1 is MNHNY and CDR2 is SVGAGI (reference sequence). The CDR3 has 14 residues. The chain's CDR3 is CASVSGTGSYEQYF. The CDR3 DNA is TGTGCCAGCGTGTCCGGGACAGGGAGCTACGAGCAGTACTTC.

This clone was seen more than once but under ten times. Other DNA sequences in the same sample also yield this CDR3. J is TRBJ2-5 and V is TRBV9; tentative D call: TRBD1 (7 bases). CDR1 is SGDLS, CDR2 YYNGEE, per germline. Trimming removed 4 bases from V and 5 bases from J, with 9 bases in between. This CDR3 comprises 12 residues. Here the CDR3 reads CASSPGGETQYF. The CDR3 nucleotides read TGTGCCAGCAGCCCAGGGGGGGAGACCCAGTACTTC. The variable domain in full, with the rest retrieved from reference TRBV9 and TRBJ2-5, is DSGVTQTPKHLITATGQRVTLRCSPRSGDLSVYWYQQSLDQGLQFLIQYYNGEERAKGNILERFSAQQFPDLHSELNLSSLELGDSALYFCASSPGGETQYFGPGTRLLVL.

This clone occurred a few times. This rearrangement joins TRBV2 to TRBJ1-2; no definite D call. The germline V and J ends were trimmed by 3 bases and 12 bases, with 8 bases remaining between them. Germline CDR1 and CDR2: SNHLY and FYNNEI. This CDR3 spans 10 amino acids. The CDR3 spells CASSDLPHTF. CDR3 coding DNA: TGTGCCAGCAGTGACCTCCCCCACACCTTC.

The chain recombines TRBV7-9 with TRBJ2-5; the D is unclear. Trimming pared 1 base from V and 1 base from J, leaving 13 bases between. Germline lookup yields CDR1 SEHNR and CDR2 FQNEAQ (reference sequence). CDR3 length: 16 residues. The CDR3 sequence is CASSLGAYYTQETQYF. In DNA form, the CDR3 reads TGTGCCAGCAGCTTAGGGGCATACTATACCCAAGAGACCCAGTACTTC.

The gene calls are TRBV7-9 and TRBJ2-7; TRBD2 is a possible D gene (5 bases). Germline values: CDR1 SEHNR, CDR2 FQNEAQ (reference sequence). CDR3 size: 14 residues. Trimming pared 0 bases from V and 6 bases from J, leaving 12 bases between. CDR3 loop: CASSLALGGGEQYF. As DNA, the CDR3 is TGTGCCAGCAGCTTAGCGCTAGGAGGAGGCGAGCAGTACTTC. The whole variable domain, remainder taken from reference TRBV7-9 and TRBJ2-7, is DTGVSQNPRHKITKRGQNVTFRCDPISEHNRLYWYRQTLGQGPEFLTYFQNEAQLEKSRLLSDRFSAERPKGSFSTLEIQRTEQGDSAMYLCASSLALGGGEQYFGPGTRLTVT.

The chain joins TRBV6-6 to TRBJ2-7; no definite D call. The CDR3 loop spans 16 amino acids. V lost 2 bases to trimming and J lost 3 bases, with 17 bases between them. Germline loops: CDR1 MNHNY, CDR2 SVGAGI (reference sequence). CDR3 sequence: CASSYGFSSDLYEQYF. The CDR3 DNA reads TGTGCCAGCAGTTACGGTTTCTCGAGCGACCTCTACGAGCAGTACTTC.

V is TRBV27 and J is TRBJ2-5, with TRBD2 as a possible D gene (5 bases). Germline assignment: CDR1 MNHEY and CDR2 SMNVEV (reference sequence). V lost 6 bases, J lost 10 bases, and 15 bases lay in between. CDR3 length: 12 residues. CDR3 residues: CASRGLRRDQYF. The CDR3 region has the DNA TGTGCCAGCAGAGGACTGAGGAGAGACCAGTACTTC.

This chain connects TRBV30 to TRBJ2-2; 10 bases map to TRBD2. Germline values: CDR1 GTSNPN, CDR2 SVGIG (reference sequence). CDR3 length: 15 amino acids. After removal of 5 bases from V and 5 bases from J, the junction contained 8 bases not matched to a gene. CDR3 DNA sequence: TGTGCCTGGGCATCTAGCGGGAGAGGGACCGGGGAGCTGTTTTTT. Protein product: CAWASSGRGTGELFF.

The gene calls are TRBV10-1 and TRBJ2-1; 7 bases fit TRBD2. The CDR3 loop spans 16 amino acids. The V gene's germline CDR1 is WNHNN and CDR2 SYGVQD (reference sequence). V shed 0 bases, J shed 8 bases, and the junction held 10 bases outside the gene matches. The CDR3 is CASSESAGWGFDEQFF. The CDR3 DNA sequence: TGCGCCAGCAGTGAGTCAGCGGGGTGGGGGTTCGATGAGCAGTTCTTC.

A word on this clone: At one of its ends the junction is not consistent with the germline gene, which may arise from a read error. The CDR3: CSAYTTPILF. Written as DNA, the CDR3 is TGCAGTGCTTACACTACACCAATTCTCTTC. The V gene is TRBV20-1, the J gene TRBJ2-4; D not certain. This CDR3 comprises 10 residues. CDR1 is DFQATT and CDR2 is SNEGSKA in the germline V gene (reference sequence).

This clone was recorded once. The genes are TRBV7-9 and TRBJ2-1; 7 bases line up with TRBD1. CDR1 is SEHNR, CDR2 FQNEAQ, per germline (reference sequence). V was pared by 2 bases and J by 0 bases, with 7 bases of the junction left unmatched. This CDR3 comprises 17 residues. The CDR3 DNA follows: TGTGCCAGCAGCTTAACAGGGGACATAAGCTCCTACAATGAGCAGTTCTTC. Protein: CASSLTGDISSYNEQFF.

A note on this clone: Other DNA sequences in the same sample also yield this CDR3. The J gene is TRBJ1-1, the V gene TRBV5-1; unclear D gene. The germline CDR1 and CDR2 sequences are SGHRS and YFSETQ. CDR3 length: 13 residues. Trimming removed 0 bases from V and 1 base from J, with 4 bases in between. The CDR3 region has the DNA TGCGCCAGCAGCTTGGCATGGAACACTGAAGCTTTCTTT. Its protein is CASSLAWNTEAFF.

CDR3 sequence reads: CASSLLQGGGELFF. The DNA of the CDR3 is TGTGCCAGCAGTCTACTACAGGGGGGCGGGGAGCTGTTTTTT. This chain uses TRBV27 with TRBJ2-2; 8 positions match TRBD1. V lost 5 bases and J lost 7; bases outside the gene matches: 6. The CDR3 is 14 amino acids. Germline V CDR1 and CDR2: MNHEY, SMNVEV (reference sequence).

The chain uses TRBV29-1 and TRBJ2-7; 9 bases are a match to TRBD2. Trimming removed 7 bases from V and 6 bases from J; junction bases left unmatched: 4. The germline V gene encodes CDR1 SQVTM and CDR2 ANQGSEA. The CDR3 spans 11 residues. The DNA of the CDR3 is TGCAGCGGTCTAGCGGGACTCGAGCAGTACTTC. Its translation is CSGLAGLEQYF.

The rearrangement joins TRBV7-9 to TRBJ1-1, with D possibly being TRBD1 (5 bases). Trimming took off 4 bases at V and 1 base at J, with 10 bases between the two ends. The CDR3 extends over 14 amino acids. CDR1 and CDR2 from the germline V gene are SEHNR and FQNEAQ (reference sequence). Here the CDR3 DNA reads TGTGCCAGCAGCTCGGACATATGGAACACTGAAGCTTTCTTT. It specifies CASSSDIWNTEAFF.

This chain uses TRBV7-6 with TRBJ1-5; D is undetermined. The CDR3 runs 18 residues. V lost 6 bases and J 0 bases, leaving 21 bases between the germline ends. From germline, CDR1 is SGHVS and CDR2 FNYEAQ. The CDR3 spells CASSPGPPNPYSNQPQHF. The CDR3, as DNA: TGTGCCAGCAGTCCTGGACCCCCGAACCCTTATAGCAATCAGCCCCAGCATTTT.

To note about this clone: A read error may be the cause here, since a much bigger clone is one base away. The rearrangement joins TRBV7-6 to TRBJ2-5; D is uncertain. This CDR3 is built from 11 residues. Trimming shortened V by 2 bases and J by 2 bases, and 0 bases separated the two germline ends. The germline V gene has CDR1 SGHVS and CDR2 FNYEAQ. The CDR3 DNA reads as TGTGCCAGCAGCTTACAAGAGACCCAGTACTTC. This codes for CASSLQETQYF.

This clone was counted a single time. The V gene is TRBV5-1, the J gene TRBJ1-1; D is perhaps TRBD1 (5 bases). There are 17 residues in the CDR3. The germline V gene encodes CDR1 SGHRS and CDR2 YFSETQ. V lost 1 base, J lost 4 bases, and 20 bases lay in between. CDR3 coding DNA: TGCGCCAGCAGCTTGCGGTCCGGGGGTGCAGTGGGCACTGAAGCTTTCTTT. It is translated as CASSLRSGGAVGTEAFF.

This chain uses TRBV20-1 with TRBJ2-7; D is uncertain. Trimming removed 6 bases at V and 4 bases at J, with 10 bases between. Germline CDR1 DFQATT, CDR2 SNEGSKA (reference sequence). This CDR3 has 11 amino acids. CDR3 protein: CSAPAPYEQYF. The CDR3 bases are TGCAGTGCCCCAGCGCCGTACGAGCAGTACTTC.

As concerns this clone: The same CDR3 is also encoded by other DNA sequences in this sample. The chain links TRBV6-6 to TRBJ2-2; D gene ambiguous. CDR1 and CDR2 from the germline V gene are MNHNY and SVGAGI (reference sequence). CDR3 length: 15 amino acids. The ends were cut back, 0 bases at V and 1 base at J, with 6 bases in the middle. Written as DNA, the CDR3 is TGTGCCAGCAGTTACTCGCTAGGGAACACCGGGGAGCTGTTTTTT. Translation gives CASSYSLGNTGELFF.

This chain connects TRBV6-5 to TRBJ2-1; TRBD2 matches 11 bases. CDR3 length: 14 amino acids. V was clipped by 4 bases and J by 8 bases; unmatched bases: 4. Germline V lookup: CDR1 MNHEY, CDR2 SVGAGI. CDR3: CASSFSGGVDEQFF. CDR3 DNA: TGTGCCAGCAGTTTTAGCGGGGGGGTCGATGAGCAGTTCTTC.

V usage is TRBV30 and J usage is TRBJ2-3; 7 bases align to TRBD2. Germline values: CDR1 GTSNPN, CDR2 SVGIG (reference sequence). The CDR3 sequence is 14 residues long. Trimming removed 4 bases from V and 0 bases from J; junction bases left unmatched: 4. The CDR3 loop reads CAWTAGASTDTQYF. CDR3 coding DNA: TGTGCCTGGACGGCGGGAGCTAGCACAGATACGCAGTATTTT. Together with reference TRBV30 and TRBJ2-3, the CDR3 gives the full variable domain: SQTIHQWPATLVQPVGSPLSLECTVEGTSNPNLYWYRQAAGRGLQLLFYSVGIGQISSEVPQNLSASRPQDRQFILSSKKLLLSDSGFYLCAWTAGASTDTQYFGPGTRLTVL.

This chain links TRBV7-9 with TRBJ2-5; TRBD1 matches 9 bases. The J segment lost 5 bases and the V segment lost 4 bases, leaving 5 bases of the junction unmatched. The CDR3 is 14 residues long. CDR1 and CDR2 (germline): SEHNR, FQNEAQ (reference sequence). The CDR3, as DNA: TGTGCCAGCAGCTACTCCGGGACAGGGGAGACCCAGTACTTC. This sequence encodes CASSYSGTGETQYF.